What follows are 2 T cell receptor beta chains derived from one specimen sequenced in a study of blood T cell repertoires in COVID-19. Repertoires were generated with immunoSEQ multiplex PCR, while TCRdb's copy carries only in-frame clones and drops some. The sample contains about 470,000 clones, approximately 86% of which appear only once. Input material: PBMCs or T cells enriched from blood (not recorded which). The receptor set was obtained from a young woman who had recovered from COVID-19.

This rearrangement joins TRBV6-5 to TRBJ1-3, with D possibly being TRBD1 (5 bases). This CDR3 is built from 13 residues. Trimming removed 6 bases from V and 4 bases from J, with 10 bases in between. The germline gives CDR1 MNHEY, CDR2 SVGAGI. The CDR3 region has the DNA TGTGCCAGCAGGCCGACAGCAGGAAACACCATATATTTT. It codes for CASRPTAGNTIYF.

CDR3 nucleotide sequence: TGTGCCAGCCGATACGAACAGGGGGGAATGGAGGGCAATCAGCCCCAGCATTTT. Its protein product is CASRYEQGGMEGNQPQHF. The chain is built from TRBV2 and TRBJ1-5; the match to TRBD1 covers 8 bases. This CDR3 is built from 18 residues. Trimming at V came to 8 bases and at J to 2 bases, leaving 17 bases not matched to a gene. CDR1 is SNHLY and CDR2 is FYNNEI in the germline V gene.